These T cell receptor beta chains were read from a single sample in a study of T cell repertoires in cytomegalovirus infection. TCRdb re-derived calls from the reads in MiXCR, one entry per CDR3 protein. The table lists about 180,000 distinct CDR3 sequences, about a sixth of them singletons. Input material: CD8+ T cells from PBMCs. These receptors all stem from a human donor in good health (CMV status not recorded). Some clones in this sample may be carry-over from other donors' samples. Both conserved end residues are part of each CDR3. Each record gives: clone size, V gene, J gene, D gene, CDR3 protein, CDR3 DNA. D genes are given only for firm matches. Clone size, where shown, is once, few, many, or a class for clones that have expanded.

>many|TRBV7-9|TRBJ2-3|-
CASSLVREVRTDTQYF
TGTGCCAGCAGCTTAGTGCGGGAAGTCCGCACAGATACGCAGTATTTT
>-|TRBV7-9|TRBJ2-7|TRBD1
CASSPRDRPAYEQYF
TGTGCCAGCAGCCCCCGGGACAGGCCCGCCTACGAGCAGTACTTC
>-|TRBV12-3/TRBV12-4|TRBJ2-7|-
CASSMTTRRVRGEQYF
TGTGCCAGCAGTATGACCACTCGGCGGGTGAGGGGCGAGCAGTACTTC
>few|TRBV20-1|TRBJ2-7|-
CSASFPRAPTYEQYF
TGCAGTGCTAGTTTCCCGAGGGCTCCTACCTACGAGCAGTACTTC
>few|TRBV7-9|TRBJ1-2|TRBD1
CASSLVDRDDGYTF
TGTGCCAGCAGCTTAGTGGACAGGGACGATGGCTACACCTTC
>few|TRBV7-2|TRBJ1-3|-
CASTPFSAGSGNTIYF
TGTGCCAGCACCCCATTCTCGGCGGGGAGCGGAAACACCATATATTTT
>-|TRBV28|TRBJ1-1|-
CASSTPALTVGVNTEAFF
TGTGCCAGCAGTACCCCAGCGTTGACAGTGGGTGTTAACACTGAAGCTTTCTTT
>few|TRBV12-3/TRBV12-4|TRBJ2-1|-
CASTPGGGVEQFF
TGTGCCAGCACCCCGGGTGGGGGTGTTGAGCAGTTCTTC
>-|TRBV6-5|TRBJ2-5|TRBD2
CASTPGGAGETQYF
TGTGCCAGCACTCCCGGGGGGGCCGGGGAGACCCAGTACTTC
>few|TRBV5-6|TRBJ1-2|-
CASSSFPRDLYGYTF
TGTGCCAGCAGCTCGTTTCCCAGGGACCTCTATGGCTACACCTTC
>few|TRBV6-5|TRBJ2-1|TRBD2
CASSYGRGDYNEQFF
TGTGCCAGCAGTTACGGGCGGGGGGATTACAATGAGCAGTTCTTC
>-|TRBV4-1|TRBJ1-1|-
CASSQDWPNTEAFF
TGCGCCAGCAGCCAAGATTGGCCGAACACTGAAGCTTTCTTT
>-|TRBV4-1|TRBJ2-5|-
CASSQGGSSLETQYF
TGCGCCAGCAGCCAAGGAGGGAGCTCCCTAGAGACCCAGTACTTC
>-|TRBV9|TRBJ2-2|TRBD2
CASSVGASGGTGELFF
TGTGCCAGCAGCGTAGGGGCTAGCGGGGGCACCGGGGAGCTGTTTTTT
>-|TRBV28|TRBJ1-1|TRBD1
CASSLMGTGSNEAFF
TGTGCCAGCAGTTTAATGGGGACAGGGAGTAATGAAGCTTTCTTT
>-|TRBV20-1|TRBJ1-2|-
CSAKGGYTF
TGCAGTGCTAAGGGGGGCTACACCTTC
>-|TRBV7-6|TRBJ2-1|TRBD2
CASGGGESSSYNEQFF
TGTGCCAGCGGCGGGGGTGAATCGAGCTCCTACAATGAGCAGTTCTTC
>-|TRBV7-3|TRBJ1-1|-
CASSLTQGRSTEAFF
TGTGCCAGCAGCTTAACCCAGGGGCGCAGCACTGAAGCTTTCTTT
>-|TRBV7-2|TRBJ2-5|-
CASSLAGRMQETQYF
TGTGCCAGCAGCTTAGCTGGCCGCATGCAAGAGACCCAGTACTTC
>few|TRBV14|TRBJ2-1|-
CASSQKGWGSSYNEQFF
TGTGCCAGCAGCCAAAAAGGGTGGGGTAGCTCCTACAATGAGCAGTTCTTC
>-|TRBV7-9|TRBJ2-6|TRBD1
CASSPKPPGQASSGANVLTF
TGTGCCAGCAGCCCTAAACCTCCGGGACAGGCTTCCTCTGGGGCCAACGTCCTGACTTTC
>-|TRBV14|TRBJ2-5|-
CASSQDFATQYF
TGTGCCAGCAGCCAAGATTTCGCGACCCAGTACTTC
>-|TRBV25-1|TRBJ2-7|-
CASSDWATEQYF
TGTGCCAGCAGTGACTGGGCCACGGAGCAGTACTTC
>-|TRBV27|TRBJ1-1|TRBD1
CASSLVRQGNTEAFF
TGTGCCAGCAGCCTCGTTAGACAGGGGAACACTGAAGCTTTCTTT
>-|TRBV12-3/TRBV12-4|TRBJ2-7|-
CASIGQCQMGEQYF
TGTGCCAGCATTGGACAGTGCCAAATGGGGGAGCAGTACTTC
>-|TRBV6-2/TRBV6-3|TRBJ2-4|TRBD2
CASSARGGLAKNIQYF
TGTGCCAGCAGTGCGCGGGGGGGCTTGGCCAAAAACATTCAGTACTTC
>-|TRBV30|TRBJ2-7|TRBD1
CAWSVWDRDYEQYF
TGTGCCTGGAGTGTATGGGACAGGGACTACGAGCAGTACTTC
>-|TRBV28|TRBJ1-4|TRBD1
CASSFSGDRPQIDEKLFF
TGTGCCAGTAGTTTTAGCGGGGACAGGCCTCAAATTGATGAAAAACTGTTTTTT
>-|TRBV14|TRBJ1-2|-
CASSQRDSLANYGYTF
TGTGCCAGCAGCCAACGCGACAGCTTAGCTAACTATGGCTACACCTTC
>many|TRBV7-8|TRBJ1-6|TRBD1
CASSKDRAGSYNSPLHF
TGTGCCAGCAGCAAAGACAGGGCCGGCTCCTATAATTCACCCCTCCACTTT
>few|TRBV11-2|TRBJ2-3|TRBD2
CASSLARTSGGINTQYF
TGTGCCAGCAGCTTAGCCCGGACTAGCGGGGGAATTAATACGCAGTATTTT
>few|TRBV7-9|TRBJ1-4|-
CASSLRTQATNEKLFF
TGTGCCAGCAGCTTACGGACGCAGGCAACTAATGAAAAACTGTTTTTT
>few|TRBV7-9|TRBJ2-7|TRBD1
CASSPRTGDVYEQYF
TGTGCCAGCAGCCCCCGGACAGGGGACGTGTACGAGCAGTACTTC
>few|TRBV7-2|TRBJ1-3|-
CASSSLGELNTIYF
TGTGCCAGCAGCTCTCTCGGGGAATTGAACACCATATATTTT
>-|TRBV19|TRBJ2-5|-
CASSPPGPQETQYF
TGTGCCAGTAGTCCCCCGGGGCCGCAAGAGACCCAGTACTTC
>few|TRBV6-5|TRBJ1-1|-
CASSSDSLNTEAFF
TGTGCCAGCAGTTCCGACAGCTTGAACACTGAAGCTTTCTTT
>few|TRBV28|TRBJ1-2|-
CASSFEGIGYTF
TGTGCCAGCAGTTTTGAAGGGATTGGCTACACCTTC
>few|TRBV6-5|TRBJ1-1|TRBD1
CASSYEGQGATEAFF
TGTGCCAGCAGTTACGAAGGACAGGGGGCCACTGAAGCTTTCTTT
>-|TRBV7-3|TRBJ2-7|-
CASSLELTYEQYF
TGTGCCAGCAGCTTAGAACTCACTTACGAGCAGTACTTC
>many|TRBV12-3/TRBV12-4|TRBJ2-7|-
CASSSPVGSYEQYF
TGTGCCAGCAGTTCCCCGGTGGGCTCCTACGAGCAGTACTTC
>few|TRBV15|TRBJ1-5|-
CATSSSRPGGGQPQHF
TGTGCCACCAGCAGCTCCCGGCCCGGGGGCGGTCAGCCCCAGCATTTT